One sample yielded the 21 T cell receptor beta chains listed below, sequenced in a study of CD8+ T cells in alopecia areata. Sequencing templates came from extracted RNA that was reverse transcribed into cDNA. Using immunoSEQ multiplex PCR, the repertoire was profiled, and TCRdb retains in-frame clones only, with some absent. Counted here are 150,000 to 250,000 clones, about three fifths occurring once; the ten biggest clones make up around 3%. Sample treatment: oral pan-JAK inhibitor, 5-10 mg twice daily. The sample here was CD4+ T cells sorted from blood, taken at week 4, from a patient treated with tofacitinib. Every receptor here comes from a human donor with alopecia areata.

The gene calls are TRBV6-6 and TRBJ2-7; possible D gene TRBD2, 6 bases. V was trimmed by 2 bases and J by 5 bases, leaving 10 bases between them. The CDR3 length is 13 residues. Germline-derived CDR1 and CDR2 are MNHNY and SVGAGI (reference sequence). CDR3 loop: CASSYATRNEQYF. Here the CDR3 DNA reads TGTGCCAGCAGTTACGCGACTAGAAACGAGCAGTACTTC.

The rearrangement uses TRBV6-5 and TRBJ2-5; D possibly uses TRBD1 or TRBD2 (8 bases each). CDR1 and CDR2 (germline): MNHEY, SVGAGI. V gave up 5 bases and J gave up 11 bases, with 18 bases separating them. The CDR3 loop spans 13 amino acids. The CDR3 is CASSAGGPGGQYF. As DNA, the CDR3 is TGTGCCAGCAGTGCAGGGGGCCCGGGGGGGCAGTACTTC.

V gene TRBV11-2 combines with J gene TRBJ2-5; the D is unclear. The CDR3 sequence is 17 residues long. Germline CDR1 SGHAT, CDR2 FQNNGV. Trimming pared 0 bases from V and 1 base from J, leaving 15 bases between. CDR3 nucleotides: TGTGCCAGCAGCTTAGATTCGCAGGATATCGTCCAAGAGACCCAGTACTTC. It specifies CASSLDSQDIVQETQYF.

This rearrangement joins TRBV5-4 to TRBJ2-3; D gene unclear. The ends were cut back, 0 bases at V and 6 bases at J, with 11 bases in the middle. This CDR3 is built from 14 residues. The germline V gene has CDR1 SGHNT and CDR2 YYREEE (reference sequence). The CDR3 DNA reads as TGTGCCAGCAGCTTGGCGTGGGGAACGGATACGCAGTATTTT. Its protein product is CASSLAWGTDTQYF.

CDR3 residues: CASRKSETQYF. CDR3 nucleotides: TGTGCCAGCAGAAAGTCGGAGACCCAGTACTTC. The rearrangement links TRBV6-5 to TRBJ2-5; D unresolved. CDR1 is MNHEY and CDR2 is SVGAGI in the germline V gene. Trimming removed 6 bases at V and 5 bases at J, with 7 bases between. The CDR3 sequence is 11 residues long.

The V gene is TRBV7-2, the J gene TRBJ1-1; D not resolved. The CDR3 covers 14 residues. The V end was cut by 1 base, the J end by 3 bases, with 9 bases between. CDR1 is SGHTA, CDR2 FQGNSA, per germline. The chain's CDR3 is CASSLVSRDTEAFF. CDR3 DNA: TGTGCCAGCAGCTTAGTGTCTCGGGACACTGAAGCTTTCTTT.

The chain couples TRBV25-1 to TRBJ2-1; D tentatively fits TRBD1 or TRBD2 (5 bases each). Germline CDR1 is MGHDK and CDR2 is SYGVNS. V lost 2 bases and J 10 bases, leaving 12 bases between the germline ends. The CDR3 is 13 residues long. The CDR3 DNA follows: TGTGCCAGCAGTGAAAGGGACGTGGGGGAGCAGTTCTTC. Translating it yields CASSERDVGEQFF.

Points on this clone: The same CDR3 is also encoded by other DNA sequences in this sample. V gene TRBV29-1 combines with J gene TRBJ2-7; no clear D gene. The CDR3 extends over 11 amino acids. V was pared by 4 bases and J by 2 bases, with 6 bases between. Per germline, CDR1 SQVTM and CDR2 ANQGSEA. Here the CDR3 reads CSVGLTYEQYF. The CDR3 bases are TGCAGCGTTGGGTTGACCTACGAGCAGTACTTC.

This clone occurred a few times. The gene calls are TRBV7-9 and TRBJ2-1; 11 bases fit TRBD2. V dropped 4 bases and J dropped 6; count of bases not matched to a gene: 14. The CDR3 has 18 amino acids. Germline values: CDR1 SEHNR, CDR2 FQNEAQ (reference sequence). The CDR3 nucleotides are TGTGCCAGCAGCTCCCAGATCGATAGACTAGCGGGGAGCAATGAGCAGTTCTTC. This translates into CASSSQIDRLAGSNEQFF.

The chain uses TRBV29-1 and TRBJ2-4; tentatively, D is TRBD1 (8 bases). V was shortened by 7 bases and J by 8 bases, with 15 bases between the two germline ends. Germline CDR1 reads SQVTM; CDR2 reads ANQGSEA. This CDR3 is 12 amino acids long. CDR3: CSGRTGRDIQYF. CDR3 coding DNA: TGCAGCGGTCGGACAGGGAGGGACATTCAGTACTTC.

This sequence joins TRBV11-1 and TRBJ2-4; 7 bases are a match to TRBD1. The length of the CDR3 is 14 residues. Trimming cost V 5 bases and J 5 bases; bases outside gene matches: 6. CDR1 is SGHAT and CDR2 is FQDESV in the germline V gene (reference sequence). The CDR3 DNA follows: TGTGCCAGCAGCGGAAGAACAGGGGAAAACATTCAGTACTTC. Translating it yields CASSGRTGENIQYF. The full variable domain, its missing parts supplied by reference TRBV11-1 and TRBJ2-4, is EAEVAQSPRYKITEKSQAVAFWCDPISGHATLYWYRQILGQGPELLVQFQDESVVDDSQLPKDRFSAERLKGVDSTLKIQPAELGDSAMYLCASSGRTGENIQYFGAGTRLSVL.

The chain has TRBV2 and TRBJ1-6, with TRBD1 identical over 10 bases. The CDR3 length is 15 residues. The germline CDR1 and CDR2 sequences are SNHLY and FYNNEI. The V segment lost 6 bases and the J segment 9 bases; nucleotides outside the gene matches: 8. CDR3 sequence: CASRGGTGVSSPLHF. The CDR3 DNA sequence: TGTGCCAGCAGGGGGGGGACAGGGGTTTCTTCACCCCTCCACTTT.

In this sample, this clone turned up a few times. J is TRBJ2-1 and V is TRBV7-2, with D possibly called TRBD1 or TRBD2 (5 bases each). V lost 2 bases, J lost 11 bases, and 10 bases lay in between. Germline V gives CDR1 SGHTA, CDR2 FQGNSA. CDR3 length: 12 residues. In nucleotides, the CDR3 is TGTGCCAGCAGCTTAACCCGGGACCAGCAGTTCTTC. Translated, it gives CASSLTRDQQFF.

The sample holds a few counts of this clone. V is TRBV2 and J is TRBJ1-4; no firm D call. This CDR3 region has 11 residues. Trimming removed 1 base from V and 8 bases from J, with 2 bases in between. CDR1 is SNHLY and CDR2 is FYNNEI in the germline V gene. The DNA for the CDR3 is TGTGCCAGCAGTGAAGAGGAAAAACTGTTTTTT. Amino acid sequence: CASSEEEKLFF.

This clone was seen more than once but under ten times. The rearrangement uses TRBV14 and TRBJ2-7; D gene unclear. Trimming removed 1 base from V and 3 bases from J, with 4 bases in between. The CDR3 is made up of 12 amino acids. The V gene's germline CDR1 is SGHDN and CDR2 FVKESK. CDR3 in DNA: TGTGCCAGCAGCCAAGCTGGCTACGAGCAGTACTTC. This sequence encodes CASSQAGYEQYF.

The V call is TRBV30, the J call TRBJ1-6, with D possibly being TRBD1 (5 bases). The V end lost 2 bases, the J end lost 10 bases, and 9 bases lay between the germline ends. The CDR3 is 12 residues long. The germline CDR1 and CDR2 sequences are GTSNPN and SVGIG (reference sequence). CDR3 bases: TGTGCCTGGAGTCGAAGGGGATCACCCCTCCACTTT. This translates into CAWSRRGSPLHF.

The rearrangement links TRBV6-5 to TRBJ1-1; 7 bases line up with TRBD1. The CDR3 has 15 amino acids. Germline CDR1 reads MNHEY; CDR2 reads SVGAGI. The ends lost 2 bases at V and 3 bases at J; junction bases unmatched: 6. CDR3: CASSYAGGADTEAFF. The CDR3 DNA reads TGTGCCAGCAGTTACGCAGGGGGGGCGGACACTGAAGCTTTCTTT.

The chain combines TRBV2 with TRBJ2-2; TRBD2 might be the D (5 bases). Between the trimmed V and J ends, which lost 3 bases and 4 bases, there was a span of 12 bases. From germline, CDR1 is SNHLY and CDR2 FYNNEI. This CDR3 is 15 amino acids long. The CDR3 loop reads CASSDCSGGTGELFF. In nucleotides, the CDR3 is TGTGCCAGCAGTGATTGTTCAGGAGGCACCGGGGAGCTGTTTTTT.

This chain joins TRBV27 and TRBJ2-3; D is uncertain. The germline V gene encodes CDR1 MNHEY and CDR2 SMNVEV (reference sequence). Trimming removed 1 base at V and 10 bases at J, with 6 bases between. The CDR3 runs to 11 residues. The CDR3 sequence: CASSLLLAQYF. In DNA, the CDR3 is TGTGCCAGCAGTTTATTACTGGCGCAGTATTTT.

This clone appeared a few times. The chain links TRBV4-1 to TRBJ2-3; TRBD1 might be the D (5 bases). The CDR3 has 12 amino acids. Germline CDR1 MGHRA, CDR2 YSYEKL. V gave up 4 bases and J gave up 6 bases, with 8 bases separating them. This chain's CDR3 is CASSPPGDTQYF. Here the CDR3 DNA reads TGCGCCAGCAGCCCCCCAGGGGATACGCAGTATTTT.

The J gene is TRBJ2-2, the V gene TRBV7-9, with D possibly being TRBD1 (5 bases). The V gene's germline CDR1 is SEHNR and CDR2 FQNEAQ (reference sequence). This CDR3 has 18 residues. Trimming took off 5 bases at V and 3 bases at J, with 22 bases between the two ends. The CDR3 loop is CASSGYVGRAVDTGELFF. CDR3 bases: TGTGCCAGCAGCGGATATGTGGGCAGGGCTGTGGACACCGGGGAGCTGTTTTTT. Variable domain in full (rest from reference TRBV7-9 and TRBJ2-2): DTGVSQNPRHKITKRGQNVTFRCDPISEHNRLYWYRQTLGQGPEFLTYFQNEAQLEKSRLLSDRFSAERPKGSFSTLEIQRTEQGDSAMYLCASSGYVGRAVDTGELFFGEGSRLTVL.